The T cell receptor beta chain described here comes from a study of blood T cell repertoires in COVID-19 (dated by TCRdb to the early 2020s). Broadly, across the study: Samples from collaborators originated in the United States, Italy and Spain and spanned both the acute and convalescent phases of COVID-19. The material from the prospective study consisted of cDNA or gDNA derived from T cells, B-cell-depleted T cells, or PBMCs. Deeply sampled blood TCRbeta repertoires from subjects exposed to, actively infected with, or recovered from COVID-19 were included in the dataset. Samples came from the ongoing ImmuneRACE study (first 160 participants) plus 1,254 subjects from 6 global collaborators. A freely available public database, intended as a resource for researchers studying the immune response to SARS-CoV-2, is where the repertoires were released. Where available, HLA class I and class II types were taken from metadata supplied by the sample provider and were not determined by assay-based typing. Sample metadata almost always included a de-identified subject ID, COVID-19 status, age in years and sex.

The CDR3 holds 15 amino acids from the cysteine to the phenylalanine. The kept DNA is CDR3 alone, 45 bases in frame from the first base. From the germline V gene, CDR1 is MDHEN and CDR2 is SYDVKM. The germline V and J ends show losses of 7 bases and 7 bases respectively, and no gene match explains 13 bases of the junction. TCRbeta CDR3 regions were amplified from genomic DNA using the immunoSEQ Assay, a bias-controlled multiplex PCR. The study's processing was this. The number of nucleated cells in each sample was estimated by amplification of reference gene primers within the assay. To quantify the absolute abundance of each unique TCRbeta CDR3 rearrangement, sequence reads were collapsed and filtered. For each sample, productive Simpson clonality was calculated as the square root of Simpson's diversity index over productive rearrangements. TCRdb stores this immuneACCESS table with in-frame sequences only. Part of the clones is absent; in the studies checked, under half of the shortfall reflects unresolved V genes, and no reason is known for the rest. The DNA was the basis for D and trimming; V, J and clone size are from that table. This sample gives around 320,000 clones in total; 90% of them show up just once. The ten most abundant clones make up around 4.5% of the sample.

Study-wide findings and limitations: Clinical and demographic metadata were provided uncurated, with the amount varying by source and participant.

Notes on this clone: Its antigen has not been determined. It has no much larger one-base neighbor in the sample; base qualities were not kept.

Participants in the prospective study were aged roughly 18 to 89 years, lived in under 30 United States geographic areas, and enrolled through a virtual design. In the prospective study, participants were assigned to cohorts based on the clinical history participants reported in a screening survey and a study questionnaire. Mobile phlebotomists in the prospective study collected whole blood, serum and a nasopharyngeal or oropharyngeal swab from every participant. Over a roughly two-month period, participants in the prospective study had the option of providing additional blood draws and questionnaires. Blood samples from the prospective study were shipped frozen or at room temperature prior to DNA extraction.

The V and J genes are TRBV28 and TRBJ1-5, with 7 bases aligning to TRBD1. The TCR originated in a woman under 30 with acute COVID-19. The sequencing sample was made of PBMCs or T cells enriched from blood (not recorded which). The DNA sequence follows: TGTGCCAGCACCCCTAGTGGCAGGGGGTGGCAGCCCCAGCATTTT. This is translated as CASTPSGRGWQPQHF.